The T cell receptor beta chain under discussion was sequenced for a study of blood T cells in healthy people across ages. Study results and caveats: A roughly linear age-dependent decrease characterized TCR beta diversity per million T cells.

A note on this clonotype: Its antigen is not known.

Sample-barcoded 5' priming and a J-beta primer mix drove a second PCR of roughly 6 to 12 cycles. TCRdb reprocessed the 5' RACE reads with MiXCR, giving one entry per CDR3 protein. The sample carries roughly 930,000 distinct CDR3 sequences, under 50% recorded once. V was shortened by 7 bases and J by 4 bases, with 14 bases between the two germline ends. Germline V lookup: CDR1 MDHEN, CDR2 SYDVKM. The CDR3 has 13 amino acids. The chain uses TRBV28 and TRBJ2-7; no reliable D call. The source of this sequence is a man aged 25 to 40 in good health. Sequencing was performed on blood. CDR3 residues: CASTLSGWYEQYF. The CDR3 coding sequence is TGTGCCAGCACCCTGTCCGGGTGGTACGAGCAGTACTTC.